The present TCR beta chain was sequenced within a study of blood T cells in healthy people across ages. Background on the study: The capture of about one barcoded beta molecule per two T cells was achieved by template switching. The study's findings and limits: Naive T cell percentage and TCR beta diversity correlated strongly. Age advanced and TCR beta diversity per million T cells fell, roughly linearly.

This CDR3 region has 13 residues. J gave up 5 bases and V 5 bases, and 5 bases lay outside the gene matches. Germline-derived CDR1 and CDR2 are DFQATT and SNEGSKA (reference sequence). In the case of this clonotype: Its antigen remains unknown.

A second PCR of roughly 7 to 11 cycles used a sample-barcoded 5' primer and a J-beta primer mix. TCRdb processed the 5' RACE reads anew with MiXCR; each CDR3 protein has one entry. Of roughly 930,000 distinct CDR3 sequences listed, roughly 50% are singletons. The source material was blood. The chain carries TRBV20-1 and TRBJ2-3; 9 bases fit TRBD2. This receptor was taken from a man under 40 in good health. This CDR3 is CSASAGGIDTQYF. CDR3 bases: TGCAGTGCTTCAGCGGGAGGCATAGATACGCAGTATTTT.